The 8 T cell receptor beta chains below were found in one sample sequenced in a study of shared clonotypes between healthy human individuals. Method: immunoSEQ multiplex PCR; TCRdb's copy keeps in-frame clones and lacks some. The sample has about 1.1 million clones, around 77% seen once; the top ten hold roughly 0.9%. Sequenced input: memory CD4+ T cells from PBMCs. Indicated subset: CD45RA-negative fraction. The receptors here all came from a man younger than 35 in good health. Some clones in this sample may be carry-over from other donors' samples.

This clone was recorded once. The chain has TRBV2 and TRBJ2-1; tentative D call: TRBD1 (8 bases). The CDR3 loop spans 13 amino acids. Germline V lookup: CDR1 SNHLY, CDR2 FYNNEI. The V and J ends lost 9 bases and 3 bases respectively, with 12 bases between them. DNA for the CDR3: TGTGCCAGTTACAGGGGGGGCTACAATGAGCAGTTCTTC. It is translated as CASYRGGYNEQFF.

This chain connects TRBV5-1 to TRBJ2-2; D may be TRBD1 (6 bases). The germline CDR1 and CDR2 sequences are SGHRS and YFSETQ. This CDR3 comprises 13 residues. Trimming shortened V by 7 bases and J by 6 bases, and 13 bases separated the two germline ends. CDR3 residues: CASPRGGAGELFF. DNA for the CDR3: TGCGCCAGCCCCAGGGGTGGGGCCGGGGAGCTGTTTTTT.

This chain links TRBV30 with TRBJ2-1, with TRBD2 identical over 12 bases. This CDR3 comprises 17 residues. The germline V gene encodes CDR1 GTSNPN and CDR2 SVGIG (reference sequence). V trimming: 2 bases; J trimming: 7 bases; junction bases outside the gene matches: 12. DNA for the CDR3: TGTGCCTGGAGTCCCGGTAGGACTAGCGGGATTGAGAATGAGCAGTTCTTC. Encoded protein: CAWSPGRTSGIENEQFF.

In regard to this clone: The same CDR3 can be traced to other DNA sequences in this sample. This sequence joins TRBV5-1 and TRBJ2-1, with TRBD2 identical over 10 bases. After removal of 0 bases from V and 3 bases from J, the junction contained 3 bases not matched to a gene. Looked up from germline, CDR1 is SGHRS and CDR2 is YFSETQ. The CDR3 contains 16 residues. The CDR3: CASSLALAGGYNEQFF. In DNA, the CDR3 is TGCGCCAGCAGCTTGGCCTTAGCGGGAGGCTACAATGAGCAGTTCTTC.

This clone was counted between two and nine times. In the same sample, other DNA sequences code for this CDR3. The genes are TRBV30 and TRBJ1-3; D is unclear. Trimming took 4 bases from V and 3 from J, leaving 4 bases between them. The germline V gene has CDR1 GTSNPN and CDR2 SVGIG (reference sequence). CDR3 length: 11 amino acids. CDR3 in amino acids: CAWTGGNTIYF. Written as DNA, the CDR3 is TGTGCCTGGACAGGTGGAAACACCATATATTTT.

The chain employs TRBV14 and TRBJ1-2, with D perhaps TRBD1 (5 bases). This CDR3 is 17 amino acids long. Between the trimmed V and J ends, which lost 3 bases and 6 bases, there was a span of 23 bases. Per the germline V gene, CDR1 is SGHDN and CDR2 is FVKESK. The CDR3 DNA follows: TGTGCCAGCAGCCACCTTTTCCTCGGGGCCCGACGGGATGGCTACACCTTC. Translated: CASSHLFLGARRDGYTF. Drawing the rest from reference TRBV14 and TRBJ1-2, the complete variable domain is EAGVTQFPSHSVIEKGQTVTLRCDPISGHDNLYWYRRVMGKEIKFLLHFVKESKQDESGMPNNRFLAERTGGTYSTLKVQPAELEDSGVYFCASSHLFLGARRDGYTFGSGTRLTVV.

This clone appeared many times. The chain has TRBV4-3 and TRBJ2-1, with D hard to call. V lost 0 bases to trimming and J lost 11 bases, with 14 bases between them. Germline CDR1 reads LGHNA; CDR2 reads YSLEER. CDR3 size: 14 residues. The CDR3 nucleotides are TGCGCCAGCAGCCAAGACCGATTTTCCTCTCAGCAGTTCTTC. Translation: CASSQDRFSSQQFF.

The chain uses TRBV2 and TRBJ1-5; D gene uncertain. The germline V gene encodes CDR1 SNHLY and CDR2 FYNNEI. This CDR3 comprises 14 residues. V gave up 9 bases and J gave up 0 bases, with 12 bases separating them. This CDR3 is CASCRGPSNQPQHF. CDR3 sequence (DNA): TGTGCCAGTTGCCGCGGTCCTAGCAATCAGCCCCAGCATTTT.